Sequencing of this TCR beta chain was carried out in a study of post-analysis software for immune sequencing data. Study conclusions and caveats: Under the F measure, samples that were prepared in one batch clustered strongly together. Multiple sclerosis patients showed significantly lower normalized Chao1 diversity than controls did.

About this clonotype itself: Its antigen is unknown.

Every TCR beta cDNA library bore unique molecular identifiers. T cells numbering roughly 0.95 to 10 million yielded some 520,000 cDNA molecules. Each CDR3 protein is one row after TCRdb ran MiXCR on the PCR reads. The sample holds roughly 800,000 distinct CDR3 sequences; less than 35% are singletons and the top ten take approximately 0.6%. The clonotype comes from a girl between 5 and 17 years old with multiple sclerosis. The specimen sequenced was blood.

CDR3 in amino acids: CRAPGEADTQYF. As DNA, the CDR3 is TGCAGGGCCCCTGGAGAGGCAGATACGCAGTATTTT. The chain carries TRBV20-1 and TRBJ2-3; D ambiguous. The germline gives CDR1 DFQATT, CDR2 SNEGSKA (reference sequence). The CDR3 length is 12 residues.